A single T cell receptor beta chain is shown here with its context. The data stem from a study of CD8 T cells in ankylosing spondylitis. Construction of TCR beta libraries was performed using quantitative 5'-RACE with molecular barcodes. TCRdb redid the calling of the 5' RACE reads with MiXCR, one entry per CDR3 protein. The sample includes just over 350,000 distinct CDR3 sequences, 20% to 25% of them seen just once. This receptor was identified in a male donor with ankylosing spondylitis or in good health (not recorded which). Source material: blood, either unsorted or a sorted T cell fraction (not recorded which).

CDR3 region: CASSPDRGYGYTF. In nucleotides, the CDR3 is TGCGCCAGCAGTCCCGACAGGGGATATGGCTACACCTTC. The chain is built from TRBV4-1 and TRBJ1-2, with 8 bases matching TRBD1. The CDR3 spans 13 residues. Germline V gene sequence: CDR1 MGHRA, CDR2 YSYEKL. Trimming cost V 6 bases and J 5 bases; bases outside gene matches: 5.